This T cell receptor beta chain was sequenced for a study of CD8 T cells in Susac syndrome. The trim removed 7 bases at V and 2 bases at J, leaving 16 bases unmatched. CDR1 is SGHRS, CDR2 YFSETQ, per germline. The CDR3 is 17 residues long. Peripheral blood CD8+ and CD4+ T cells were profiled by TCR beta sequencing. Healthy donors formed controls matched for age and sex. TEMRA cells were FACS-enriched, with CD8+ and CD4+ T cells isolated negatively. Random-hexamer reverse transcription was applied to roughly 0.45 to 1 ug RNA. TCRdb called the immunoSEQ multiplex PCR reads again in MiXCR, with one record for every CDR3 protein. The sample has about 120,000 distinct CDR3 sequences, 85% to 95% seen once; the top ten hold around 0.1%.

The chain is built from TRBV5-1 and TRBJ1-2; TRBD1 matches at 8 bases. The specimen sequenced was CD4+ T cells from PBMCs. This receptor was obtained from a human donor in good health. The CDR3, as DNA: TGCGCCAGCCCCTTCCCAAACGAACCAGGGGGCAACTATGGCTACACCTTC. Amino acid sequence: CASPFPNEPGGNYGYTF.